A selection of T cell receptor beta chains follows, all from one sample in a study of T cell responses to AZD1222 COVID-19 vaccine. The protocol was immunoSEQ multiplex PCR, while the TCRdb copy is restricted to in-frame clones and leaves out a portion. The table has 75,000 to 95,000 clones, roughly nine tenths seen once. The sequenced sample was peripheral blood, obtained 28 days after the second AZD1222 dose. Receptors were obtained from an adult who received the AZD1222 COVID-19 vaccine. CDR3s include the opening cysteine and the closing phenylalanine or tryptophan. The order of the fields is V gene, D gene, clone size, J gene, CDR3 DNA, CDR3 protein. D genes are given only for firm matches. Size is omitted from some rows. Given values are once, few, many or a class for expanded clones.

TRBV6-5,-,once,TRBJ1-3,TGTGCCACCAAAATCGGGAGCTCTGGAAACACCATATATTTT,CATKIGSSGNTIYF
TRBV4-2,-,-,TRBJ2-5,TGTGCCAGCAGCCAAGCAGAGGAAGAGACCCAGTACTTC,CASSQAEEETQYF
TRBV9,-,few,TRBJ2-7,TGTGCCAGCAGCGTTGGGCCGAGCTCCTACGAGCAGTACTTC,CASSVGPSSYEQYF
TRBV19,-,-,TRBJ2-2,TGTGCCAGTAGTATTCTGGGTCGTCAGGACACCGGGGAGCTGTTTTTT,CASSILGRQDTGELFF
TRBV18,-,-,TRBJ1-1,TGTGCCAGCTCACCAACGATGAACACTGAAGCTTTCTTT,CASSPTMNTEAFF
TRBV4-1,-,-,TRBJ2-1,TGCGCCAGCAGCCCCGGCAGACACAACCAATACAATGAGCAGTTCTTC,CASSPGRHNQYNEQFF
TRBV5-6,-,-,TRBJ1-1,TGTGCCAGCAGCTTATCTCCCTCTGAGGCTGAAGCTTTCTTT,CASSLSPSEAEAFF
TRBV15,-,-,TRBJ2-2,TGTGCCACCAGCAGGACTAGTCCCCCCGGGGAGCTGTTTTTT,CATSRTSPPGELFF
TRBV9,-,-,TRBJ1-2,TGTGCCAGCAGCGTAGTATCAATAGGGGATGGCTACACCTTC,CASSVVSIGDGYTF
TRBV24-1,TRBD1,-,TRBJ1-5,TGTGCCACCAGGGGACAGGGAGTCAATCAGCCCCAGCATTTT,CATRGQGVNQPQHF
TRBV9,TRBD2,-,TRBJ2-2,TGTGCCAGCAGCGTAGATCGACTAGCGGGGGAGAACACCGGGGAGCTGTTTTTT,CASSVDRLAGENTGELFF
TRBV6-5,-,once,TRBJ2-3,TGTGCCAGCAGGGCCCAAGGGGGAGGAGATACGCAGTATTTT,CASRAQGGGDTQYF
TRBV7-2,-,-,TRBJ2-5,TGTGCCAGTGGCATAGCTGTAGAGACCCAGTACTTC,CASGIAVETQYF
TRBV3-1/TRBV3-2,-,-,TRBJ2-1,TGTGCCAGCAGCCAAGTAAGGGTATCCTACAATGAGCAGTTCTTC,CASSQVRVSYNEQFF
TRBV4-1,TRBD1,-,TRBJ2-7,TGCGCCAGCAGCCAGTCCTGGGTGTGGCAGGGGGCGCAAGTTTGGTCCGAGCAGTACTTC,CASSQSWVWQGAQVWSEQYF
TRBV6-2/TRBV6-3,-,few,TRBJ2-3,TGTGCCAGCAGTTACAAAGAGACAGATACGCAGTATTTT,CASSYKETDTQYF
TRBV7-3,-,few,TRBJ1-1,TGTGCCAGCAGCTTAACCGCGGGGGGAGAGGAAAACACTGAAGCTTTCTTT,CASSLTAGGEENTEAFF
TRBV11-2,-,-,TRBJ2-2,TGTGCCAGCAGCTCCTACCCAGAGGATACCGGGGAGCTGTTTTTT,CASSSYPEDTGELFF
TRBV12-3/TRBV12-4,TRBD1,once,TRBJ1-1,TGTGCCAGCAGGTCAGGGGGCACTGAAGCTTTCTTT,CASRSGGTEAFF
TRBV24-1,TRBD1,-,TRBJ2-5,TGTGCCACCAGTGTGGGACAGGAGGAGACCCAGTACTTC,CATSVGQEETQYF
TRBV4-1,-,few,TRBJ2-1,TGCGCCAGCAGCCAAGCACGCTTCTCCTACAATGAGCAGTTCTTC,CASSQARFSYNEQFF
TRBV5-6,TRBD2,-,TRBJ2-1,TGTGCCAGCAGCTTGGTAGGACTAGCGGGGGAATACAATGAGCAGTTCTTC,CASSLVGLAGEYNEQFF
TRBV7-2,-,-,TRBJ2-5,TGTGCCAGCAGCTTAGTTGAGACCCAGTACTTC,CASSLVETQYF
TRBV30,-,-,TRBJ1-4,TGTGCCTGGAGTAAGACACAGCCGCGGCTTAATGAAAAACTGTTTTTT,CAWSKTQPRLNEKLFF
TRBV5-1,TRBD1,-,TRBJ2-2,TGCGCCAGCAGCTCAGGACAGGGCGGGGAGCTGTTTTTT,CASSSGQGGELFF
TRBV6-5,-,-,TRBJ2-5,TGTGCCAGCAAGCCAGGGGCCCTTCAAGAGACCCAGTACTTC,CASKPGALQETQYF
TRBV14,TRBD2,-,TRBJ2-1,TGTGCCAGCAGCCTCCACTTTCTAGCGGGGGGGACCAATGAGCAGTTCTTC,CASSLHFLAGGTNEQFF
TRBV5-5,-,-,TRBJ2-3,TGTGCCAGCAGCTTGTGGGTTAGCACAGATACGCAGTATTTT,CASSLWVSTDTQYF
TRBV30,TRBD1,-,TRBJ1-2,TGTGCCTGGAGTGTCCAAGGGGGCGCGAGTGGCTACACCTTC,CAWSVQGGASGYTF
TRBV27,-,-,TRBJ2-5,TGTGCCAGCAGTTTTGGGGTTCTCGGTGAGACCCAGTACTTC,CASSFGVLGETQYF
TRBV7-8,-,-,TRBJ1-5,TGTGCCAGCAACGAAGCTAGCAATCAGCCCCAGCATTTT,CASNEASNQPQHF
TRBV5-6,TRBD1,-,TRBJ1-2,TGTGCCAGCAGCGTCGGACAGGGAAACTATGGCTACACCTTC,CASSVGQGNYGYTF
TRBV5-1,-,-,TRBJ1-3,TGCGCCAGCAGCTTTTCACCGCTCGCAGGGGTAAGCTCTGGAAACACCATATATTTT,CASSFSPLAGVSSGNTIYF